Shown below are 18 T cell receptor beta chains from a single sample sequenced in a study of CD8 T cells in Susac syndrome. The RNA, about 0.5 to 1 ug, was put through reverse transcription using random hexamers. TCRdb recomputed calls from the immunoSEQ multiplex PCR reads with MiXCR, one row per CDR3 protein. The sample contains around 280,000 distinct CDR3 sequences, roughly nine tenths of which appear only once. Material for sequencing was CD4+ T cells from PBMCs. The receptors were sampled from a human donor with multiple sclerosis.

The chain uses TRBV18 and TRBJ2-5, with unresolved D. Trimming shortened V by 3 bases and J by 4 bases, and 9 bases separated the two germline ends. Germline CDR1 and CDR2: KGHSH and LQKENI. The CDR3 loop spans 13 amino acids. As DNA, the CDR3 is TGTGCCAGCTCACCGGATCAATCAGAGACCCAGTACTTC. This gives the protein CASSPDQSETQYF.

J is TRBJ1-2 and V is TRBV7-2; D is undetermined. Germline assignment: CDR1 SGHTA and CDR2 FQGNSA. This CDR3 region has 14 residues. Trimming cost V 2 bases and J 4 bases, with 11 bases left between them. The CDR3 DNA sequence: TGTGCCAGCAGCTTAATGGGAGGCGGCTATGGCTACACCTTC. Translation: CASSLMGGGYGYTF.

The chain uses TRBV4-3 and TRBJ1-5, with 7 nucleotides matching TRBD1. The germline V gene has CDR1 LGHNA and CDR2 YSLEER. The trim removed 2 bases at V and 5 bases at J, leaving 0 bases unmatched. This CDR3 has 13 residues. In DNA form, the CDR3 reads TGCGCCAGCAGCCAAACAGGGGATCAGCCCCAGCATTTT. Residues: CASSQTGDQPQHF.

CDR3 residues: CAARPGGAGAKNIQYF. In DNA, the CDR3 is TGTGCCGCCCGACCAGGGGGCGCTGGGGCCAAAAACATTCAGTACTTC. This rearrangement joins TRBV15 to TRBJ2-4; 8 nucleotides line up with TRBD1. V was pared by 11 bases and J by 1 base, with 13 bases of the junction left unmatched. The CDR3 length is 16 residues. Germline-derived CDR1 and CDR2 are LNHNV and YYDKDF (reference sequence).

J is TRBJ2-6 and V is TRBV7-9; tentatively, D is TRBD1 (6 bases). The CDR3 runs to 17 residues. In germline, CDR1 is SEHNR, CDR2 FQNEAQ (reference sequence). Trimming left V 0 bases short and J 1 base short, with 10 bases between. This CDR3 is CASSLANRASGANVLTF. CDR3 nucleotides: TGTGCCAGCAGCTTAGCGAACAGGGCGTCTGGGGCCAACGTCCTGACTTTC.

V usage is TRBV5-6 and J usage is TRBJ1-1, with D tentatively TRBD1 (5 bases). CDR1 SGHDT and CDR2 YYEEEE come from the germline V gene. V lost 4 bases and J lost 0, with 16 bases in between. The CDR3 consists of 16 residues. CDR3 loop: CASSRRHNRMNTEAFF. CDR3 coding DNA: TGTGCCAGCAGCAGGCGGCACAACAGGATGAACACTGAAGCTTTCTTT.

The genes are TRBV20-1 and TRBJ2-1; TRBD2 is a possible D gene (6 bases). This CDR3 is built from 15 residues. V was trimmed by 2 bases and J by 0 bases, leaving 11 bases between them. Germline CDR1 reads DFQATT; CDR2 reads SNEGSKA (reference sequence). The CDR3 loop reads CSARKPGSSYNEQFF. The DNA for the CDR3 is TGCAGTGCTAGAAAACCCGGGAGCTCCTACAATGAGCAGTTCTTC.

The chain combines TRBV9 with TRBJ2-6; 7 nucleotides match TRBD1. Germline values: CDR1 SGDLS, CDR2 YYNGEE. V shed 3 bases, J shed 2 bases, and the junction held 5 bases outside the gene matches. The CDR3 spans 16 residues. The CDR3 sequence is CASSERDRAGANVLTF. As DNA, the CDR3 is TGTGCCAGCAGCGAGAGAGACAGGGCTGGGGCCAACGTCCTGACTTTC.

This chain uses TRBV9 with TRBJ2-5; D perhaps matches TRBD1 (6 bases). The CDR3 contains 14 residues. V was shortened by 0 bases and J by 0 bases, with 6 bases between the two germline ends. Looked up from germline, CDR1 is SGDLS and CDR2 is YYNGEE. The CDR3: CASSVGTDQETQYF. The CDR3 DNA reads TGTGCCAGCAGCGTAGGGACAGACCAAGAGACCCAGTACTTC.

This rearrangement joins TRBV6-5 to TRBJ1-2; the D gene is possibly TRBD1 (6 bases). This CDR3 is 13 amino acids long. V was cut by 4 bases and J by 1 base, with 7 bases left in between. Germline V CDR1 and CDR2: MNHEY, SVGAGI. The chain's CDR3 is CASSLDSNYGYTF. DNA of the CDR3: TGTGCCAGCAGTTTGGACAGTAACTATGGCTACACCTTC.

In nucleotides, the CDR3 is TGTGCCAGCAGCCAAGGCGGACAGCCCCTCCACTTT. This encodes CASSQGGQPLHF. The gene calls are TRBV3-1 and TRBJ1-6; a weak D match, TRBD1 (6 bases). Per germline, CDR1 LGHDT and CDR2 YNNKEL (reference sequence). The CDR3 has 12 residues. V shed 1 base and J shed 13 bases, with 8 bases lying between them.

V usage is TRBV6-2 or TRBV6-3 and J usage is TRBJ2-2; D might be TRBD1 or TRBD2, each matching 5 bases. The CDR3 is 14 residues long. V was shortened by 8 bases and J by 4 bases, with 14 bases between the two germline ends. The germline CDR1 and CDR2 sequences are MNHEY and SVGEGT. The CDR3 DNA reads as TGTGCCAGCTCCAGAGGGGTGAGCACCGGGGAGCTGTTTTTT. It translates to CASSRGVSTGELFF.

This clonotype was seen only a few times. The chain recombines TRBV18 with TRBJ2-7, with D possibly TRBD2 on 6 matching bases. In germline, CDR1 is KGHSH, CDR2 LQKENI. The CDR3 runs to 12 residues. The V end was cut by 4 bases, the J end by 5 bases, with 9 bases between. The chain's CDR3 is CASSLSGDEQYF. The CDR3 DNA is TGTGCCAGCTCACTGTCGGGGGACGAGCAGTACTTC.

This rearrangement joins TRBV12-3 or TRBV12-4 to TRBJ2-2; 8 bases are a match to TRBD1. The CDR3 contains 14 residues. V shed 10 bases and J 6 bases; nucleotides not matched to a gene: 10. DNA of the CDR3: TGTGCCATCCGACAGGGGTCCTTCGCCGGGGAGCTGTTTTTT. It encodes CAIRQGSFAGELFF.

The chain carries TRBV11-2 and TRBJ2-2, with D possibly being TRBD1 (6 bases). The CDR3 runs to 15 residues. V lost 4 bases, J lost 2 bases, and 11 bases lay in between. Per germline, CDR1 SGHAT and CDR2 FQNNGV. CDR3 bases: TGTGCCAGCAGCTCCTTACAGGGAAACACCGGGGAGCTGTTTTTT. Protein product: CASSSLQGNTGELFF.

The chain links TRBV7-2 to TRBJ1-4; the D gene is possibly TRBD1 (5 bases). This CDR3 has 15 residues. Germline V gives CDR1 SGHTA, CDR2 FQGNSA. V was pared by 4 bases and J by 8 bases, with 17 bases between. The CDR3 coding sequence is TGTGCCAGCAGCTCCTCCCGGGGGGTCGGGGAAAAACTGTTTTTT. This encodes CASSSSRGVGEKLFF.

V and J are TRBV6-5 and TRBJ1-2; D might be TRBD1 (6 bases). This CDR3 is 13 amino acids long. Germline V gene lookup returns CDR1 MNHEY and CDR2 SVGAGI. The V gene lost 4 bases and the J gene lost 7 bases, with 13 bases spanning the gap. For the CDR3, the DNA is TGTGCCAGCAGTTCAGAGGGGGTCGCTGGCTACACCTTC. It specifies CASSSEGVAGYTF.

The chain combines TRBV29-1 with TRBJ1-1; a weak D match, TRBD1 (6 bases). V lost 6 bases and J lost 6, with 11 bases in between. The CDR3 is made up of 11 amino acids. Germline V gene data show CDR1 as SQVTM and CDR2 as ANQGSEA. The DNA of the CDR3 is TGCAGCGTCCCCGACAGGCCTGAAGCTTTCTTT. This codes for CSVPDRPEAFF.